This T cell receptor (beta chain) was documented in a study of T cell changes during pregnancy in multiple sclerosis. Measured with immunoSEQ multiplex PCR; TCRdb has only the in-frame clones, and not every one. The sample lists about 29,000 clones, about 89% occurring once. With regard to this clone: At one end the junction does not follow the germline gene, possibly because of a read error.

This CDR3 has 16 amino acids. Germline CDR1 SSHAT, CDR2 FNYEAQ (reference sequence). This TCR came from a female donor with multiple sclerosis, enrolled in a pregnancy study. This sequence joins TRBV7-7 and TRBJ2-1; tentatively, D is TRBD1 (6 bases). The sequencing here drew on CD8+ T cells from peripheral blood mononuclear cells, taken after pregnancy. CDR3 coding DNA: TGTGCTAGCAGCTTAGCCGGGCCCCAAACAGGGAATGAGCAGTTCTTC. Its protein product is CASSLAGPQTGNEQFF.